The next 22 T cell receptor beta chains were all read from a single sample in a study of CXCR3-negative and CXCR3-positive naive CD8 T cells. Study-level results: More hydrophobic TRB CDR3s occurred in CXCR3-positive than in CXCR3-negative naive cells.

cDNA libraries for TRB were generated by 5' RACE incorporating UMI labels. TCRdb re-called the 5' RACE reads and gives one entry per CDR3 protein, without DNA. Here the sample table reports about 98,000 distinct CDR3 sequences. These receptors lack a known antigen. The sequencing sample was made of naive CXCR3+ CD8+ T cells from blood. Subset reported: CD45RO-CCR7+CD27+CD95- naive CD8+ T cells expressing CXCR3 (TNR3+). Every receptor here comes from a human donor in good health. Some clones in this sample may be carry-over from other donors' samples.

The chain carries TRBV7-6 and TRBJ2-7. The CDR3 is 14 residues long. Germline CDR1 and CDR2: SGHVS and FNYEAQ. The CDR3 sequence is CASSEAGSIHEQYF.

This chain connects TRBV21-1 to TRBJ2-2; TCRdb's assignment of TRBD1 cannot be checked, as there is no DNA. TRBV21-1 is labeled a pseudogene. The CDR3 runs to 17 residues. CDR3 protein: CASSKGPVPRNTGELFF.

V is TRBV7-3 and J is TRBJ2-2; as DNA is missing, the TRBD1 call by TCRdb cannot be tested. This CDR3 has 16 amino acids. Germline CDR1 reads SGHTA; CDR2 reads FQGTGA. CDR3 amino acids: CASSLMGQGASGELFF.

This chain's CDR3 is CASSADTDNEQFF. This chain links TRBV7-2 with TRBJ2-1. The CDR3 has 13 amino acids. Germline loops: CDR1 SGHTA, CDR2 FQGNSA.

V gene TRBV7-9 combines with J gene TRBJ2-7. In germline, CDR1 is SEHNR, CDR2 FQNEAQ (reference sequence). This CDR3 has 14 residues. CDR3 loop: CASSLGYQTYEQYF.

CDR3 loop: CASSNQREIQETQYF. The chain has TRBV7-9 and TRBJ2-5; lacking DNA, the TRBD2 call made by TCRdb goes unchecked. CDR1 SEHNR and CDR2 FQNEAQ come from the germline V gene (reference sequence). The CDR3 totals 15 residues.

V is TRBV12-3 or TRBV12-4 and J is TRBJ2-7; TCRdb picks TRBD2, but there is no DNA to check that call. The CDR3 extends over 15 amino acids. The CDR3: CASRRGLAADYEQYF.

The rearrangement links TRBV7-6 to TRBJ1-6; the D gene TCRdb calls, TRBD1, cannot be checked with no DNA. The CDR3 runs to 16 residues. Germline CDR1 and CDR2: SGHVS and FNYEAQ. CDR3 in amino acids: CASSLALGGGNSPLHF.

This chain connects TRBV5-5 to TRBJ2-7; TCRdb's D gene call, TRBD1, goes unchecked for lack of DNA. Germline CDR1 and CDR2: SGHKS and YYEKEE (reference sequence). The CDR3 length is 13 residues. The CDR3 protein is CASSYDRWPEQYF.

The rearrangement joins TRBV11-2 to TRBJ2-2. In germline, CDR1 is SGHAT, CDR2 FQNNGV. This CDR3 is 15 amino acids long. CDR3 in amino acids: CASSSGLTDAGELFF.

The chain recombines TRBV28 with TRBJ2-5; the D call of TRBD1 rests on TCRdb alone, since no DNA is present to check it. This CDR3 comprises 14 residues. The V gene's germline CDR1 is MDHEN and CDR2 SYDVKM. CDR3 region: CASSPRTNQETQYF. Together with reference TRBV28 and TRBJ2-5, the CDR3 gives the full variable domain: DVKVTQSSRYLVKRTGEKVFLECVQDMDHENMFWYRQDPGLGLRLIYFSYDVKMKEKGDIPEGYSVSREKKERFSLILESASTNQTSMYLCASSPRTNQETQYFGPGTRLLVL.

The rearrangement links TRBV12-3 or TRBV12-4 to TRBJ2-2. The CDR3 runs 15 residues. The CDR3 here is CASSPRSSNTGELFF.

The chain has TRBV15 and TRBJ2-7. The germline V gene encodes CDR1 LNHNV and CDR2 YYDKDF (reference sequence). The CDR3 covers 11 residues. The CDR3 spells CATSSGYEQYF.

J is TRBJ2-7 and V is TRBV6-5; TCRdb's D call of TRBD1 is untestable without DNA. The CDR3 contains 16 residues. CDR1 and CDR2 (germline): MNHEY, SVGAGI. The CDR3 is CASSPPVTGLAHEQYF.

The CDR3 is CASSVDQGALVSGELFF. V and J are TRBV9 and TRBJ2-2; the D gene TCRdb calls, TRBD1, cannot be checked with no DNA. CDR1 and CDR2 (germline): SGDLS, YYNGEE. The CDR3 is 17 residues long. The full variable domain, rest sourced from reference TRBV9 and TRBJ2-2, is DSGVTQTPKHLITATGQRVTLRCSPRSGDLSVYWYQQSLDQGLQFLIQYYNGEERAKGNILERFSAQQFPDLHSELNLSSLELGDSALYFCASSVDQGALVSGELFFGEGSRLTVL.

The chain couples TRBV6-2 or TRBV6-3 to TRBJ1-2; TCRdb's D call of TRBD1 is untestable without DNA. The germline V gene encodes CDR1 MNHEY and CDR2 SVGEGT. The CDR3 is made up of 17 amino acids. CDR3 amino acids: CASSYSGEARGFYGYTF.

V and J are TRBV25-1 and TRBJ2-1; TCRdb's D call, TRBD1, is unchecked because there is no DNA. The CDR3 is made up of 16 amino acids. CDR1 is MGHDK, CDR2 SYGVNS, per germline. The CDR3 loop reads CASSETGKNPYNEQFF.

CDR3 sequence reads: CASSQGREQYF. This chain connects TRBV21-1 to TRBJ2-7; TCRdb gives TRBD1 as the D gene, but with no DNA this cannot be confirmed. TRBV21-1 is a documented pseudogene. CDR3 length: 11 residues.

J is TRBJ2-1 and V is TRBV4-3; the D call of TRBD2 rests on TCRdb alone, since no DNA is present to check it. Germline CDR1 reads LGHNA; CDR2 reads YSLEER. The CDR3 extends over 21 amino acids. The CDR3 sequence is CASSQDRVVLAGPQDYNEQFF.

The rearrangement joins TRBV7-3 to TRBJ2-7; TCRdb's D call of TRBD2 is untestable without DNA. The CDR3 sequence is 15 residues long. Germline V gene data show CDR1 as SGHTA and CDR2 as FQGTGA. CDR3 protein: CASSLTPAGTYEQYF.

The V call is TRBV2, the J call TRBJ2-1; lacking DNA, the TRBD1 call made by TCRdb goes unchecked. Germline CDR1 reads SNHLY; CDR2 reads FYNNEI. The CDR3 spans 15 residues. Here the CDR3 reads CASSEGQGANNEQFF.

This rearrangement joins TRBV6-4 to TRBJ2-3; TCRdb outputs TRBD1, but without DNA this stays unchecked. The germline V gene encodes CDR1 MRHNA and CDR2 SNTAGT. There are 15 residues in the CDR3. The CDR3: CASSAGTGGADTQYF.